The T cell receptor beta chain under discussion was sequenced for a study of T cell repertoires in cytomegalovirus infection. Germline V gives CDR1 SQVTM, CDR2 ANQGSEA. The CDR3 covers 12 residues. Trimming removed 7 bases from V and 3 bases from J, with 12 bases in between. A remark on this clonotype: Its specificity is unknown.

TCRdb processed the reads anew with MiXCR; each CDR3 protein has one entry. Of around 770,000 distinct CDR3 sequences in the sample, almost 30% were seen once. This clonotype was sampled from a human donor in good health (CMV status not recorded). Some clones in this sample may be carry-over from other donors' samples. The input for sequencing was cultured CD8+ T cells from PBMCs, taken from culture after CMV antigen stimulation. The genes are TRBV29-1 and TRBJ1-2, with D uncertain. CDR3 sequence (DNA): TGCAGCGGGCTCCGAAGGGACTATGGCTACACCTTC. This sequence encodes CSGLRRDYGYTF. The variable domain in full, with the rest retrieved from reference TRBV29-1 and TRBJ1-2, is SAVISQKPSRDICQRGTSLTIQCQVDSQVTMMFWYRQQPGQSLTLIATANQGSEATYESGFVIDKFPISRPNLTFSTLTVSNMSPEDSSIYLCSGLRRDYGYTFGSGTRLTVV.